A selection of T cell receptor beta chains follows, all from one sample in a study of T cells in Graves' hyperthyroidism and ophthalmopathy. MiXCR was run by TCRdb on the multiplex PCR reads, yielding one entry per CDR3 protein. The sample has 490,000 or so distinct CDR3 sequences, approximately 22% seen once. The sequenced sample was blood. These receptors all stem from a woman between 65 and 79 years old with Graves' ophthalmopathy. Each CDR3 is given without its conserved first and last residue.

TRBJ1-1,TRBV3-1,ASSQVSGGAF
TRBJ2-7,TRBV10-3,AIRTSRGYEQY
TRBJ1-6,TRBV30,AWSGVRSPLH
TRBJ1-2,TRBV30,AWKGQGDYGYT
TRBJ2-6,TRBV6-1,ASTGQKSGANVLT
TRBJ1-1,TRBV30,AYDRVYTEAF
TRBJ2-7,TRBV5-1,ASSLLTADYEQY
TRBJ2-1,TRBV5-1,ASSWSGGSYNEQF
TRBJ2-5,TRBV20-1,SARGAGTSGRVEETQY
TRBJ2-1,TRBV5-8,ASSLVFPPAYNEQF
TRBJ1-3,TRBV28,APGQHSGNTIY
TRBJ2-3,TRBV9,ASSPRGLAADTQY
TRBJ2-2,TRBV7-8,ASRPPFGTGRSANTGELF
TRBJ2-1,TRBV10-3,AISGGGTRTLNEQF
TRBJ2-5,TRBV11-2,ASSPKETQY
TRBJ1-5,TRBV6-1,ASRSSGTGYSNQPQH
TRBJ2-5,TRBV30,AWSVTGETQY
TRBJ1-1,TRBV7-2,ASSGPLNTEAF
TRBJ1-5,TRBV7-3,ASSLRQVGRNQPQH
TRBJ2-1,TRBV28,ASSFPSSYNEQF
TRBJ2-3,TRBV30,ALNWGGGDTQY
TRBJ1-1,TRBV7-2,ASSLVLPVVKNAEAF
TRBJ1-1,TRBV3-1,ASSHLRLRGTEAF
TRBJ1-1,TRBV12-3/TRBV12-4,ASSFGRNTEAF
TRBJ1-1,TRBV12-5,ASGLDAQGTEAF
TRBJ2-1,TRBV12-3/TRBV12-4,ASHRGPYNEQF
TRBJ2-1,TRBV5-1,ASSSVGINEQF
TRBJ1-2,TRBV3-1,ASSHGQGGGYT
TRBJ2-6,TRBV6-4,ASSYDRGLTGANVLT
TRBJ2-3,TRBV24-1,ATKNSGTSTDTQY
TRBJ1-1,TRBV6-1,ASSNDRGAF
TRBJ1-2,TRBV28,ASGGSNYGYT
TRBJ2-5,TRBV2,ASRRDSLGETQY
TRBJ2-7,TRBV12-3/TRBV12-4,ASSAGSLSHEQY
TRBJ2-3,TRBV11-2,ASSPATDTQY
TRBJ1-5,TRBV6-2/TRBV6-3,ASKPTLGVYNQPQH
TRBJ2-1,TRBV6-1,ASSAEGLPNEQF
TRBJ2-7,TRBV6-1,ASSPSRREEQY